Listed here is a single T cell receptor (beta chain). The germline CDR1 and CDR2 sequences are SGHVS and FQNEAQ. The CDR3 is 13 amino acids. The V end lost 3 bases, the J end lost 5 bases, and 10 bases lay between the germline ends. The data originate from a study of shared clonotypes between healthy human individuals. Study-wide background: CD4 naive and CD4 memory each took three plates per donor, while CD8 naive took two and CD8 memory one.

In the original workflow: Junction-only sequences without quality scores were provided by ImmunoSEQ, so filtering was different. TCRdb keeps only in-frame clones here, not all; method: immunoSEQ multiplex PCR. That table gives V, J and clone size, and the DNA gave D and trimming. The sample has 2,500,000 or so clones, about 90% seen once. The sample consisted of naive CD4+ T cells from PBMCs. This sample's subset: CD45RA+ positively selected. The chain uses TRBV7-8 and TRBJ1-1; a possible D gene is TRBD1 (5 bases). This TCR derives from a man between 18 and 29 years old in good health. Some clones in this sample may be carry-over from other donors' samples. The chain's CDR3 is CASSFNGATEAFF. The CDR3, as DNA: TGTGCCAGCAGCTTTAACGGGGCGACTGAAGCTTTCTTT.